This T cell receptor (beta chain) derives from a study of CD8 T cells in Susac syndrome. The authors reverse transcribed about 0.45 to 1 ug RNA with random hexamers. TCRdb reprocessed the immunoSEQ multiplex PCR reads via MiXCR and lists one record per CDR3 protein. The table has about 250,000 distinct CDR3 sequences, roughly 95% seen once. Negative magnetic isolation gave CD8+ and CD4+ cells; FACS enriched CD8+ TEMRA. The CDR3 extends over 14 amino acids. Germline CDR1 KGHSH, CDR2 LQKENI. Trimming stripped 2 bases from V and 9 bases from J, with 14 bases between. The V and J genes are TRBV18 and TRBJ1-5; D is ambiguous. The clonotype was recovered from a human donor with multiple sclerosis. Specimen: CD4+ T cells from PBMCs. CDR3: CASSPMEDLGPQHF. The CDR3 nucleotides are TGTGCCAGCTCACCAATGGAGGACTTAGGGCCCCAGCATTTT.